Presented here are 29 T cell receptor beta chains from one specimen sequenced in a study of memory CD4+ T cells and cytomegalovirus serostatus. Assay: immunoSEQ multiplex PCR; the TCRdb copy retains only in-frame clones and omits some. The sample consists of tens of thousands of clones, around 79% of them appearing once. The sort gate was single viable CD3+CD4+CD8-CD45RO+ cells for memory CD4+ T cells. Sequencing was done on a sample of memory CD4+ T cells from blood. These receptors all stem from an adult in good health and CMV-seronegative.

This sequence joins TRBV2 and TRBJ1-6, with D uncertain. Trimming took off 7 bases at V and 9 bases at J, with 19 bases between the two ends. The CDR3 consists of 15 residues. Germline values: CDR1 SNHLY, CDR2 FYNNEI. CDR3 bases: TGTGCCAGCACTCACGACACTACCGCAAGTTCACCCCTCCACTTT. Its translation: CASTHDTTASSPLHF.

The chain carries TRBV7-8 and TRBJ1-6; D not resolved. V shed 4 bases and J shed 0 bases, with 10 bases lying between them. CDR1 SGHVS and CDR2 FQNEAQ come from the germline V gene. The CDR3 length is 16 residues. CDR3: CASSSIGRSYNSPLHF. CDR3 coding DNA: TGTGCCAGCAGCTCTATAGGTCGCTCCTATAATTCACCCCTCCACTTT.

This chain links TRBV5-5 with TRBJ1-1, with 12 positions matching TRBD1. Trimming cost V 3 bases and J 6 bases; bases outside gene matches: 9. Germline CDR1 is SGHKS and CDR2 is YYEKEE (reference sequence). The CDR3 has 16 amino acids. CDR3 nucleotide sequence: TGTGCCAGCAGCTCCTTACCGGGACAGGGGGCGGCTGAAGCTTTCTTT. Its translation: CASSSLPGQGAAEAFF.

The CDR3 DNA reads as TGTGCCAGCAGCTTAGGGCCCACAGACAGGAGATTTAATGAAAAACTGTTTTTT. Protein sequence: CASSLGPTDRRFNEKLFF. The rearrangement joins TRBV7-6 to TRBJ1-4, with TRBD1 as a possible D gene (6 bases). CDR3 length: 18 amino acids. The V gene's germline CDR1 is SGHVS and CDR2 FNYEAQ. Trimming left V 1 base short and J 4 bases short, with 19 bases between.

The genes are TRBV5-1 and TRBJ2-2; tentative D call: TRBD1 (6 bases). The CDR3 length is 15 residues. Trimming pared 4 bases from V and 4 bases from J, leaving 14 bases between. Germline V gene data show CDR1 as SGHRS and CDR2 as YFSETQ. The CDR3 coding sequence is TGCGCCAGCAGCCCGTCCTCGACAGGCACCGGGGAGCTGTTTTTT. Its protein is CASSPSSTGTGELFF.

This clone occurred a few times. The chain links TRBV7-8 to TRBJ1-4; TRBD1 matches at 7 bases. Germline-derived CDR1 and CDR2 are SGHVS and FQNEAQ. Trimming cost V 5 bases and J 0 bases; bases outside gene matches: 6. This CDR3 region has 16 residues. CDR3 nucleotide sequence: TGTGCCAGCAGCAAAAACCAGGGGGCAACTAATGAAAAACTGTTTTTT. The encoded protein is CASSKNQGATNEKLFF.

The chain has TRBV6-1 and TRBJ2-2; TRBD1 matches at 8 bases. Germline trimming cut 5 bases from V and 4 bases from J; bases unmatched to any gene: 6. The CDR3 is 15 residues long. CDR1 MNHNS and CDR2 SASEGT come from the germline V gene. For the CDR3, the DNA is TGTGCCAGCAGTCAGGGGGCCCTCCCCACCGGGGAGCTGTTTTTT. The encoded protein is CASSQGALPTGELFF.

The chain uses TRBV7-2 and TRBJ2-1; the match to TRBD2 covers 8 bases. This CDR3 contains 18 residues. The germline gives CDR1 SGHTA, CDR2 FQGNSA. The V segment lost 1 base and the J segment 3 bases; nucleotides outside the gene matches: 11. CDR3 residues: CASSLGPSAGGGYNEQFF. The CDR3 nucleotides are TGTGCCAGCAGCTTAGGCCCCTCGGCGGGAGGTGGCTACAATGAGCAGTTCTTC.

DNA for the CDR3: TGTGCCAGCCAAGCTCCAGGGCTGGGCACTGAAGCTTTCTTT. Protein: CASQAPGLGTEAFF. The rearrangement uses TRBV6-5 and TRBJ1-1; a weak D match, TRBD1 (5 bases). Germline CDR1 MNHEY, CDR2 SVGAGI. This CDR3 comprises 14 residues. Trimming stripped 8 bases from V and 4 bases from J, with 17 bases between.

J is TRBJ1-6 and V is TRBV28; tentative D call: TRBD1 (5 bases). V shed 6 bases and J shed 6 bases, with 9 bases lying between them. The CDR3 spans 13 residues. CDR1 and CDR2 from the germline V gene are MDHEN and SYDVKM. CDR3 protein: CASRRGSNSPLHF. For the CDR3, the DNA is TGTGCCAGCAGACGGGGCAGTAATTCACCCCTCCACTTT.

The rearrangement uses TRBV5-1 and TRBJ1-2, with D unclear. In germline, CDR1 is SGHRS, CDR2 YFSETQ. The CDR3 extends over 14 amino acids. V lost 2 bases and J 4 bases, leaving 12 bases between the germline ends. The CDR3 nucleotides are TGCGCCAGCAGCTTCGAGGCAGGCCGCTATGGCTACACCTTC. It yields the protein CASSFEAGRYGYTF. The entire variable domain, with the rest obtained from reference TRBV5-1 and TRBJ1-2, is as follows: KAGVTQTPRYLIKTRGQQVTLSCSPISGHRSVSWYQQTPGQGLQFLFEYFSETQRNKGNFPGRFSGRQFSNSRSEMNVSTLELGDSALYLCASSFEAGRYGYTFGSGTRLTVV.

CDR3 residues: CASSLDSTDTQYF. The CDR3, as DNA: TGTGCCAGCAGCTTAGACAGCACAGATACGCAGTATTTT. V usage is TRBV11-3 and J usage is TRBJ2-3; D is uncertain. Between the trimmed V and J ends, which lost 0 bases and 0 bases, there was a span of 1 base. The germline V gene encodes CDR1 SGHNT and CDR2 YENEEA. The CDR3 totals 13 residues.

The chain joins TRBV19 to TRBJ1-5, with D maybe TRBD1 (5 bases). The CDR3 runs to 14 residues. V gave up 4 bases and J gave up 0 bases, with 7 bases separating them. Germline V gene data show CDR1 as LNHDA and CDR2 as SQIVND (reference sequence). The CDR3 loop is CASSRGFSNQPQHF. CDR3 DNA: TGTGCCAGTAGTAGGGGCTTTAGCAATCAGCCCCAGCATTTT.

This sequence joins TRBV7-2 and TRBJ1-2, with 9 positions matching TRBD1. Germline V gene sequence: CDR1 SGHTA, CDR2 FQGNSA. V lost 6 bases and J lost 4; bases outside the gene matches: 6. The CDR3 runs to 14 residues. The CDR3 coding sequence is TGTGCCAGCAGTAGGACAGGGGAGGCCTATGGCTACACCTTC. Translation gives CASSRTGEAYGYTF.

This clone was detected only a few times. The chain links TRBV7-8 to TRBJ1-1; 7 nucleotides line up with TRBD1. Germline-derived CDR1 and CDR2 are SGHVS and FQNEAQ. CDR3 size: 15 residues. The V and J ends lost 3 bases and 1 base, in that order; junction bases with no gene match: 5. This chain's CDR3 is CASSFEQGRNTEAFF. Written as DNA, the CDR3 is TGTGCCAGCAGCTTTGAACAGGGGCGGAACACTGAAGCTTTCTTT. The whole variable domain, remainder taken from reference TRBV7-8 and TRBJ1-1, is GAGVSQSPRYKVAKRGQDVALRCDPISGHVSLFWYQQALGQGPEFLTYFQNEAQLDKSGLPSDRFFAERPEGSVSTLKIQRTQQEDSAVYLCASSFEQGRNTEAFFGQGTRLTVV.

The chain employs TRBV6-1 and TRBJ1-5; 7 nucleotides agree with TRBD1. CDR1 is MNHNS, CDR2 SASEGT, per germline. This CDR3 contains 15 residues. The V and J ends lost 7 bases and 0 bases, in that order; junction bases with no gene match: 6. This CDR3 reads CASTRTGFSNQPQHF. As DNA, the CDR3 is TGTGCCAGCACACGGACAGGATTTAGCAATCAGCCCCAGCATTTT.

This clone was counted only a few times. CDR3 bases: TGTGCCACAACCTCAGGTCACACTGAAGCTTTCTTT. Its protein product is CATTSGHTEAFF. V and J are TRBV10-3 and TRBJ1-1; D is unresolved. Germline V gene lookup returns CDR1 ENHRY and CDR2 SYGVKD. This CDR3 is built from 12 residues. Trimming took off 10 bases at V and 3 bases at J, with 12 bases between the two ends.

This chain links TRBV11-3 with TRBJ2-7; 10 nucleotides line up with TRBD1. V was pared by 4 bases and J by 7 bases, with 1 base of the junction left unmatched. CDR1 and CDR2 from the germline V gene are SGHNT and YENEEA. This CDR3 region has 12 residues. Here the CDR3 reads CASSSDRGEQYF. CDR3 sequence (DNA): TGTGCCAGCAGCTCGGACAGGGGGGAGCAGTACTTC.

Turning to this clone: Other DNA sequences in the same sample also yield this CDR3. The chain combines TRBV5-1 with TRBJ1-6; 7 bases fit TRBD1. The V and J ends lost 4 bases and 7 bases, in that order; junction bases with no gene match: 8. The germline gives CDR1 SGHRS, CDR2 YFSETQ. This CDR3 is built from 15 residues. The DNA for the CDR3 is TGCGCCAGCAGCCTCCGACAGGGAGGAAATTCACCCCTCCACTTT. This encodes CASSLRQGGNSPLHF.

The chain has TRBV4-2 and TRBJ2-5; TRBD2 might be the D (7 bases). The CDR3 consists of 17 residues. V was pared by 0 bases and J by 5 bases, with 19 bases between. The germline V gene has CDR1 LGHNA and CDR2 YNFKEQ. CDR3 nucleotide sequence: TGTGCCAGCAGCCAAGACCTTCCTCCCGGGGGGCGGGAGACCCAGTACTTC. The encoded protein is CASSQDLPPGGRETQYF.

V and J are TRBV19 and TRBJ1-2; 7 bases agree with TRBD1. CDR3 length: 14 amino acids. V lost 6 bases, J lost 6 bases, and 10 bases stayed unmatched. Germline V gene lookup returns CDR1 LNHDA and CDR2 SQIVND (reference sequence). CDR3 loop: CASSGSQGVNGYTF. In DNA, the CDR3 is TGTGCCAGTAGCGGGAGTCAGGGGGTGAATGGCTACACCTTC.

V is TRBV2 and J is TRBJ2-2, with D perhaps TRBD1 or TRBD2 (5 bases each). The CDR3 spans 13 residues. Germline V CDR1 and CDR2: SNHLY, FYNNEI. With 1 base removed from V and 6 bases from J, the gap between germline ends came to 6 bases. CDR3 region: CASSEGGSGELFF. The CDR3 DNA follows: TGTGCCAGCAGTGAAGGGGGGTCCGGGGAGCTGTTTTTT.

The rearrangement links TRBV14 to TRBJ1-6, with 7 bases identical to TRBD1. The CDR3 runs to 15 residues. Germline-derived CDR1 and CDR2 are SGHDN and FVKESK. Trimming took 4 bases from V and 3 from J; bases not matched to a gene: 3. The CDR3 coding sequence is TGTGCCAGCAGCCCAGGGGGTTTCTATAATTCACCCCTCCACTTT. This gives the protein CASSPGGFYNSPLHF.

V and J are TRBV10-3 and TRBJ1-5, with a possible D match to TRBD1 (5 bases). Per the germline V gene, CDR1 is ENHRY and CDR2 is SYGVKD. V was clipped by 0 bases and J by 6 bases, with 12 bases between them. There are 15 residues in the CDR3. The CDR3 is CAISESVGTGQPQHF. The CDR3 DNA reads TGTGCCATCAGTGAGTCTGTAGGGACCGGTCAGCCCCAGCATTTT.

The CDR3 protein is CSVGEGMNTEAFF. The CDR3 DNA follows: TGCAGCGTTGGGGAGGGGATGAACACTGAAGCTTTCTTT. The rearrangement uses TRBV29-1 and TRBJ1-1, with D possibly being TRBD1 (5 bases). The CDR3 consists of 13 residues. Trimming stripped 4 bases from V and 0 bases from J, with 9 bases between. CDR1 is SQVTM and CDR2 is ANQGSEA in the germline V gene.

This chain joins TRBV2 and TRBJ2-2; no firm D call. This CDR3 region has 13 residues. Deletions cut 4 bases from V and 3 bases from J, with 6 bases between. CDR1 and CDR2 (germline): SNHLY, FYNNEI. In DNA, the CDR3 is TGTGCCAGCAGTGGACTCTACACCGGGGAGCTGTTTTTT. Amino acids: CASSGLYTGELFF.

In this sample, this clone turned up a few times. The chain uses TRBV28 and TRBJ1-5; D not certain. Trimming shortened V by 6 bases and J by 4 bases, and 10 bases separated the two germline ends. Germline CDR1 reads MDHEN; CDR2 reads SYDVKM. There are 13 residues in the CDR3. This CDR3 is CASRPRRNQPQHF. CDR3 DNA: TGTGCCAGCAGGCCACGAAGAAATCAGCCCCAGCATTTT.

The chain is built from TRBV27 and TRBJ2-7; D is unresolved. This CDR3 contains 11 residues. Germline V gene sequence: CDR1 MNHEY, CDR2 SMNVEV (reference sequence). Trimming stripped 4 bases from V and 6 bases from J, with 7 bases between. The CDR3 DNA sequence: TGTGCCAGCAGTTCAGACTTCGAGCAGTACTTC. Encoded protein: CASSSDFEQYF.

V and J are TRBV28 and TRBJ2-3; D gene uncertain. The CDR3 length is 14 residues. Trimming shortened V by 6 bases and J by 0 bases, and 10 bases separated the two germline ends. In germline, CDR1 is MDHEN, CDR2 SYDVKM. The CDR3 sequence: CASSPLRSTDTQYF. The DNA of the CDR3 is TGTGCCAGCAGCCCCCTTAGAAGCACAGATACGCAGTATTTT. The full variable domain, in which reference TRBV28 and TRBJ2-3 provide the parts outside the CDR3, is DVKVTQSSRYLVKRTGEKVFLECVQDMDHENMFWYRQDPGLGLRLIYFSYDVKMKEKGDIPEGYSVSREKKERFSLILESASTNQTSMYLCASSPLRSTDTQYFGPGTRLTVL.